The T cell receptor beta chain described here comes from a study of shared clonotypes between healthy human individuals. Germline CDR1 is SGHTA and CDR2 is FQGNSA. V lost 3 bases to trimming and J lost 2 bases, with 11 bases between them. The CDR3 length is 14 residues. CD45RO-negative, CCR7-positively selected cells formed the naive CD8 fraction, excluding terminally differentiated effector memory CD45RA+ cells. The data were produced by immunoSEQ multiplex PCR, yet TCRdb's version contains in-frame clones alone and is incomplete. The sample consists of over 2,000,000 clones, roughly 93% of them appearing once.

The TCR was taken from a man aged 18 to 30 in good health. Some clones in this sample may be carry-over from other donors' samples. Sequencing used naive CD8+ T cells from PBMCs. The chain has TRBV7-2 and TRBJ2-7; D unresolved. This CDR3 is CASSFGLGAYEQYF. CDR3 nucleotides: TGTGCCAGCAGCTTCGGGCTAGGAGCCTACGAGCAGTACTTC.